The clone carrying this TCR beta chain occurred a few times. Its antigen is currently unknown. The authors drew around 9.3 milliliters of peripheral blood from each donor. A J-beta primer mix and a sample-barcoded 5' primer were used in a second PCR of roughly 6 to 11 cycles. A template-switch adaptor with 12 random nucleotides tagged each cDNA molecule. Via MiXCR, TCRdb re-called the 5' RACE reads, giving one row per CDR3 protein. Found here are about 1.6 million distinct CDR3 sequences, around 36% of them singletons; the top ten hold 11%. This sample stems from a study of blood T cells in healthy people across ages. Study-level points and caveats: Researchers report that TCR beta diversity correlated strongly with naive T cell percentage. Per million T cells, the diversity of TCR beta decreased roughly linearly as age advanced.

The clonotype comes from a woman under 40 in good health. Sequenced input: blood.

This CDR3 is CSAPGLAGGNEQFF. CDR3 DNA: TGCAGTGCTCCCGGACTAGCGGGAGGGAATGAGCAGTTCTTC. V usage is TRBV20-1 and J usage is TRBJ2-1; TRBD2 agrees at 15 bases. This CDR3 has 14 residues. The J segment lost 7 bases and the V segment lost 5 bases, leaving 3 bases of the junction unmatched. Germline values: CDR1 DFQATT, CDR2 SNEGSKA (reference sequence).